This T cell receptor beta chain was identified during a study of CD8 T cells in ankylosing spondylitis. Generation of TCR beta libraries employed quantitative 5'-RACE incorporating molecular barcodes. TCRdb analysed the 5' RACE reads with MiXCR anew, one entry per CDR3 protein. The top ten clones hold approximately 8.5% of a sample with under 55,000 distinct CDR3 sequences, around 7.4% of them seen once. The study, taken as a whole, reports: Earlier literature documents some of the motif variants in reactive arthritis synovial fluid and blood.

This clonotype occurred many times. The antigen remains unidentified. The CDR3 spans 16 residues. Trimming stripped 2 bases from V and 0 bases from J, with 14 bases between. Per the germline V gene, CDR1 is SGDLS and CDR2 is YYNGEE. The origin of this receptor is a female donor with ankylosing spondylitis or in good health (not recorded which). The chain employs TRBV9 and TRBJ1-1, with D maybe TRBD1 (6 bases). Sequencing was done on a sample of blood, either unsorted or a sorted T cell fraction (not recorded which). The CDR3 sequence is CASSVLLSGVNTEAFF. CDR3 DNA: TGTGCCAGCAGCGTCCTACTCTCAGGGGTGAACACTGAAGCTTTCTTT.